Listed below are T cell receptor beta chains from one sample, sequenced in a study of tumor-infiltrating lymphocytes in primary liver carcinoma. MiXCR was run by TCRdb on the multiplex PCR reads, yielding one entry per CDR3 protein. Of 90,000 to 150,000 distinct CDR3 sequences listed, about 59% were seen once; the top ten hold 7% to 10%. Sequencing was carried out using liver tumor tissue from sampling region 1. All receptors come from a woman aged 55 to 70 with primary liver carcinoma and hepatitis B virus infection. CDR3s include the opening cysteine and the closing phenylalanine or tryptophan. The D gene is left open where the match is weak. Some rows have no size entry. The others give once, few or many, or a class for an expanded clone.

J gene: TRBJ1-1
V gene: TRBV4-2
clone size: many
CDR3 length: 14
D gene: .
CDR3 DNA: TGTGCCAGCACCCGGACAGCGGAGAGGGCTGAAGCTTTCTTT
CDR3 protein: CASTRTAERAEAFF

J gene: TRBJ2-1
V gene: TRBV11-3
clone size: .
CDR3 length: 18
D gene: TRBD1
CDR3 DNA: TGTGCCAGCAACCTAGCCCCTGAAGGGGACAGTCAGTACAATGAGCAGTTCTTC
CDR3 protein: CASNLAPEGDSQYNEQFF

J gene: TRBJ2-7
V gene: TRBV5-1
clone size: .
CDR3 length: 18
D gene: TRBD2
CDR3 DNA: TGCGCCGGCACCAAAGAGTCTAGCGGGAGGATGGGAACCTACGAGCAGTACTTC
CDR3 protein: CAGTKESSGRMGTYEQYF

J gene: TRBJ1-2
V gene: TRBV29-1
clone size: many
CDR3 length: 12
D gene: TRBD1
CDR3 DNA: TGCAGCGTCGCTCAGGGGGACTATGGCTACACCTTC
CDR3 protein: CSVAQGDYGYTF

J gene: TRBJ2-1
V gene: TRBV29-1
clone size: .
CDR3 length: 14
D gene: TRBD2
CDR3 DNA: TGCAGCGCGTCCGGGCTAGCGGGAGGAGGCGAGCAGTTCTTC
CDR3 protein: CSASGLAGGGEQFF

J gene: TRBJ1-5
V gene: TRBV20-1
clone size: .
CDR3 length: 13
D gene: TRBD1
CDR3 DNA: TGCAGTGCCACGGACAGGGTTGATCAGCCCCAGCATTTT
CDR3 protein: CSATDRVDQPQHF

J gene: TRBJ2-1
V gene: TRBV6-1
clone size: once
CDR3 length: 14
D gene: TRBD2
CDR3 DNA: TGTGCCATCAGAGCGGGGGACTCTTGCAATGAGCAGTTCTTC
CDR3 protein: CAIRAGDSCNEQFF

J gene: TRBJ2-3
V gene: TRBV28
clone size: .
CDR3 length: 15
D gene: .
CDR3 DNA: TGTGCCAGCAGCCGGCAGGGCTCTAGCACAGATACGCAGTATTTT
CDR3 protein: CASSRQGSSTDTQYF

J gene: TRBJ2-7
V gene: TRBV28
clone size: .
CDR3 length: 14
D gene: .
CDR3 DNA: TGTGCCAGCAGTTTACGGGGGCTGAGGAATGAGCAGTACTTC
CDR3 protein: CASSLRGLRNEQYF

J gene: TRBJ2-7
V gene: TRBV6-5
clone size: .
CDR3 length: 16
D gene: .
CDR3 DNA: TGTGCCACCCGGGTCGAACCGACAGGTCCCAACTACGAGCAGTACTTC
CDR3 protein: CATRVEPTGPNYEQYF

J gene: TRBJ2-1
V gene: TRBV12-3/TRBV12-4
clone size: .
CDR3 length: 18
D gene: TRBD2
CDR3 DNA: TGTGCCTGCAATTTAGGGACTAGCGGGAGGCCGTCCTACAATGAGCAGTTCTTC
CDR3 protein: CACNLGTSGRPSYNEQFF

J gene: TRBJ2-7
V gene: TRBV11-2
clone size: .
CDR3 length: 14
D gene: TRBD1
CDR3 DNA: TGTACTAGCATACCTGGGACAGGGATTAACGAGCAGTACTTC
CDR3 protein: CTSIPGTGINEQYF

J gene: TRBJ2-7
V gene: TRBV10-3
clone size: .
CDR3 length: 14
D gene: TRBD1
CDR3 DNA: TGTGCCATCAGTGAGTGGGACAGCTCCTACGAGCAGTACTTC
CDR3 protein: CAISEWDSSYEQYF

J gene: TRBJ2-2
V gene: TRBV11-2
clone size: .
CDR3 length: 15
D gene: .
CDR3 DNA: TGTGCCAGTAGCCCTCCGCAAGGACCGATCTGGGAGCTGTTTTTT
CDR3 protein: CASSPPQGPIWELFF

J gene: TRBJ2-5
V gene: TRBV6-2/TRBV6-3
clone size: few
CDR3 length: 14
D gene: .
CDR3 DNA: TGTGCCAACAGTTACGCCACCCCCCGAGATACCCAGTACTTC
CDR3 protein: CANSYATPRDTQYF

J gene: TRBJ1-1
V gene: TRBV18
clone size: .
CDR3 length: 14
D gene: TRBD1
CDR3 DNA: TGTGCCAGCTCATCACGGACAGGGAACACTGAAGCTTCCTTT
CDR3 protein: CASSSRTGNTEASF

J gene: TRBJ2-7
V gene: TRBV11-2
clone size: .
CDR3 length: 14
D gene: .
CDR3 DNA: TGTGCCAGCGGCCACCGGAACAGCCCCTACGAGCATTACTTC
CDR3 protein: CASGHRNSPYEHYF

J gene: TRBJ1-1
V gene: TRBV6-6
clone size: .
CDR3 length: 14
D gene: .
CDR3 DNA: TGTGCCAGCGGTTACGGAGCACTGAACACTGAAGCTTTCTTT
CDR3 protein: CASGYGALNTEAFF

J gene: TRBJ1-2
V gene: TRBV6-1
clone size: .
CDR3 length: 13
D gene: .
CDR3 DNA: TGTGCCAGCATATCGACGCAAAACTATGGCTATACCTTC
CDR3 protein: CASISTQNYGYTF

J gene: TRBJ2-7
V gene: TRBV2
clone size: .
CDR3 length: 10
D gene: .
CDR3 DNA: TGTGCCAGCAGTGATGTAGAGCAGTACTTC
CDR3 protein: CASSDVEQYF

J gene: TRBJ2-1
V gene: TRBV11-2
clone size: .
CDR3 length: 15
D gene: .
CDR3 DNA: TGCGTCAGCAGCTTAGAGGGGAGTCTCCTCAATGAACAGATCTTC
CDR3 protein: CVSSLEGSLLNEQIF

J gene: TRBJ2-1
V gene: TRBV11-2
clone size: few
CDR3 length: 14
D gene: .
CDR3 DNA: TGTGCCAGCAGCTTAAGTGGGAGCGGCAGTGAGCAGTTCTTC
CDR3 protein: CASSLSGSGSEQFF

J gene: TRBJ2-2
V gene: TRBV29-1
clone size: .
CDR3 length: 14
D gene: TRBD2
CDR3 DNA: TGCAGCGTTGGTGGGACTAGCGCCACCTGGGAGCAATTTTTT
CDR3 protein: CSVGGTSATWEQFF

J gene: TRBJ2-5
V gene: TRBV5-1
clone size: many
CDR3 length: 16
D gene: TRBD2
CDR3 DNA: TGCGCCAGCAGCTGGGGACTAGCGGGAGTAACAGAGACCCAGTACTTC
CDR3 protein: CASSWGLAGVTETQYF

J gene: TRBJ2-2
V gene: TRBV11-1
clone size: once
CDR3 length: 14
D gene: .
CDR3 DNA: TGTGCCTGCAGAGCGAGCCTTGACTCCGGGGAGCTGTTTTTT
CDR3 protein: CACRASLDSGELFF

J gene: TRBJ2-1
V gene: TRBV11-2
clone size: once
CDR3 length: 15
D gene: .
CDR3 DNA: TGTGCCAGCAGCACGGGACCGGATACCTACAATGAGCAGTTCTTC
CDR3 protein: CASSTGPDTYNEQFF

J gene: TRBJ2-7
V gene: TRBV7-8
clone size: many
CDR3 length: 11
D gene: .
CDR3 DNA: TGTGCCAGCAGCTTAGCCCACGAGCAGTACTTC
CDR3 protein: CASSLAHEQYF

J gene: TRBJ2-2
V gene: TRBV10-3
clone size: .
CDR3 length: 12
D gene: .
CDR3 DNA: TGTGCCGTCCGACGTAGTGCAGGTGAGCTGTTTTTT
CDR3 protein: CAVRRSAGELFF

J gene: TRBJ2-2
V gene: TRBV29-1
clone size: .
CDR3 length: 14
D gene: .
CDR3 DNA: TGCAGCGCCGAACGAAGGGGGAAGACGAGGGAGCTGTTTTTT
CDR3 protein: CSAERRGKTRELFF

J gene: TRBJ2-1
V gene: TRBV2
clone size: .
CDR3 length: 13
D gene: .
CDR3 DNA: TGTGCCGGGGGATATCTTGGGGGCAATGAGCAGTTCTTC
CDR3 protein: CAGGYLGGNEQFF

J gene: TRBJ2-3
V gene: TRBV11-3
clone size: .
CDR3 length: 15
D gene: .
CDR3 DNA: TGTGCCAGCAGCCCAGGACTAACGGGAGTGGATACGCACTATTTT
CDR3 protein: CASSPGLTGVDTHYF

J gene: TRBJ2-1
V gene: TRBV28
clone size: few
CDR3 length: 13
D gene: .
CDR3 DNA: TGTGCCAGCAGCGGGACTGTCTACAATGAGCAGTTCTTC
CDR3 protein: CASSGTVYNEQFF

J gene: TRBJ1-1
V gene: TRBV11-2
clone size: .
CDR3 length: 17
D gene: .
CDR3 DNA: TGTGCCGGCAGGACTGCAGGGATAGGCCGAATGAACACTGAAGCTTTCTTT
CDR3 protein: CAGRTAGIGRMNTEAFF

J gene: TRBJ1-1
V gene: TRBV5-1
clone size: many
CDR3 length: 13
D gene: TRBD1
CDR3 DNA: TGCGCCAGCAGCCTGGACAGGGGGACTGAAGCTTTCTTT
CDR3 protein: CASSLDRGTEAFF

J gene: TRBJ2-1
V gene: TRBV7-9
clone size: few
CDR3 length: 10
D gene: .
CDR3 DNA: TGTGCCAGCAGCGGAGGTGAGCAGTTCTTC
CDR3 protein: CASSGGEQFF

J gene: TRBJ2-2
V gene: TRBV6-6
clone size: many
CDR3 length: 16
D gene: .
CDR3 DNA: TGTGCCAGCAGTTACTTAGGCGGCGCGAACACCGGGGAGCTGTTTTTT
CDR3 protein: CASSYLGGANTGELFF

J gene: TRBJ2-5
V gene: TRBV11-1
clone size: .
CDR3 length: 14
D gene: TRBD1
CDR3 DNA: TGTGACAACAGCTTAAACAGGGGAAGGGAGACCCAGTACTTC
CDR3 protein: CDNSLNRGRETQYF

J gene: TRBJ2-1
V gene: TRBV11-2
clone size: .
CDR3 length: 12
D gene: .
CDR3 DNA: TGTACCAGCAGCCTGGGACGGGAAGAGCAGTTCTTC
CDR3 protein: CTSSLGREEQFF

J gene: TRBJ1-1
V gene: TRBV5-6
clone size: few
CDR3 length: 16
D gene: TRBD1
CDR3 DNA: TGTGCCAGCAGCTTCCTATCAGGGGGCTGGGACACTGAAGCTTTCTTT
CDR3 protein: CASSFLSGGWDTEAFF

J gene: TRBJ1-4
V gene: TRBV2
clone size: .
CDR3 length: 14
D gene: .
CDR3 DNA: TGTGCCAGCAGGTCCGGGTCAAATAATGAAAAACTGTTTTTT
CDR3 protein: CASRSGSNNEKLFF

J gene: TRBJ2-3
V gene: TRBV29-1
clone size: .
CDR3 length: 14
D gene: TRBD2
CDR3 DNA: TGCAGCGTTGAGGGGGGGAGGGGCACAGATATGCAGTATTTT
CDR3 protein: CSVEGGRGTDMQYF

J gene: TRBJ2-3
V gene: TRBV11-2
clone size: .
CDR3 length: 16
D gene: .
CDR3 DNA: TGTGCCAGCAGCGCTGATAGCAGGACTAGCACAGATACGCAGTATTTT
CDR3 protein: CASSADSRTSTDTQYF

J gene: TRBJ1-1
V gene: TRBV11-2
clone size: many
CDR3 length: 15
D gene: TRBD1
CDR3 DNA: TGTGCCTGCAGCTTAACAACAGGGGGAGGAACTGAAGCTTTCTTT
CDR3 protein: CACSLTTGGGTEAFF

J gene: TRBJ2-1
V gene: TRBV30
clone size: few
CDR3 length: 13
D gene: .
CDR3 DNA: TGTGCCTGGAGTGTAGGAGGGCCTAGGGAGCAGTTCTTC
CDR3 protein: CAWSVGGPREQFF

J gene: TRBJ2-1
V gene: TRBV11-2
clone size: .
CDR3 length: 14
D gene: .
CDR3 DNA: TGTGCCAGCAGACATGTTCGGAGTGGAACTGAGCAGTTCTTC
CDR3 protein: CASRHVRSGTEQFF

J gene: TRBJ1-6
V gene: TRBV6-6
clone size: .
CDR3 length: 14
D gene: .
CDR3 DNA: TGTGCCAGCAGTTACACGCGCGGTAATTCACCCCTCCACTTT
CDR3 protein: CASSYTRGNSPLHF

J gene: TRBJ1-3
V gene: TRBV29-1
clone size: many
CDR3 length: 12
D gene: TRBD1
CDR3 DNA: TGCAGCGTTAGGGGGCCTGGAAACACCATATATTTT
CDR3 protein: CSVRGPGNTIYF

J gene: TRBJ1-4
V gene: TRBV29-1
clone size: .
CDR3 length: 13
D gene: .
CDR3 DNA: TGCAGCGTTGCCGGGACCCTGGGTGAAAACCTGTTTTTT
CDR3 protein: CSVAGTLGENLFF

J gene: TRBJ2-5
V gene: TRBV7-8
clone size: .
CDR3 length: 16
D gene: TRBD1
CDR3 DNA: TGTGCCAGCAGCTCAAACGCGGGACAGGGGGAAGGGACCCAGTACTTC
CDR3 protein: CASSSNAGQGEGTQYF

J gene: TRBJ2-1
V gene: TRBV10-3
clone size: few
CDR3 length: 14
D gene: .
CDR3 DNA: TGTGCCATCAGTGATCTTACTAGCATCAATGAGCAGTTCTTC
CDR3 protein: CAISDLTSINEQFF